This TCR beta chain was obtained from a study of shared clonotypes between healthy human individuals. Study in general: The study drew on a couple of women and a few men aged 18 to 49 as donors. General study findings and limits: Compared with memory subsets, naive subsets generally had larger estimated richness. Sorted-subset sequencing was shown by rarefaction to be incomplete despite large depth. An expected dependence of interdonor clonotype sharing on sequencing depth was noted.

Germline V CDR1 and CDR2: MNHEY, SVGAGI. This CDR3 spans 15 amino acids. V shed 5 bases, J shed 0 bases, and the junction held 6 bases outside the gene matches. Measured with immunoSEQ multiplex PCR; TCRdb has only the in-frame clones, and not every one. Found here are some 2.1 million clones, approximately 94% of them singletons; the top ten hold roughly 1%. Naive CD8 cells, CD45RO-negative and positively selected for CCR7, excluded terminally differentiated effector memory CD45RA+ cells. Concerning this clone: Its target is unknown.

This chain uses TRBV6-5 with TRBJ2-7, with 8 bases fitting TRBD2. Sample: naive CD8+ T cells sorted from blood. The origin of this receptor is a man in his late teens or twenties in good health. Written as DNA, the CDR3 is TGTGCCAGCAGTCCCGTAGCGGGAAGCTCCTACGAGCAGTACTTC. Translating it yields CASSPVAGSSYEQYF.